What follows are 27 T cell receptor beta chains derived from one specimen sequenced in a study of siplizumab effects on memory and regulatory T cells (dated by TCRdb to about 2019). The protocol used for the library was the immunoSEQ multiplex PCR assay. Held by TCRdb, this immuneACCESS table contains in-frame sequences only and omits some clones. Under half of the omission traces to an unresolved V gene where checked; the cause of the rest is unknown. A total of roughly 62,000 clones appear in this sample, roughly 85% of them only once. The top ten clonotypes cover 0.4% to 0.5% of the sample. Sequencing input: memory CD4+ T cells sorted from blood. The cell subset or site label corresponds to: unstimulated CD4+ memory T cells. The source is a human donor in good health.

J is TRBJ1-3 and V is TRBV5-4, with 9 nucleotides matching TRBD1. V dropped 5 bases and J dropped 0; count of bases not matched to a gene: 0. Germline CDR1 reads SGHNT; CDR2 reads YYREEE (reference sequence). The CDR3 runs to 14 residues. Here the CDR3 reads CASRTGGSGNTIYF. The DNA for the CDR3 is TGTGCCAGCAGGACAGGGGGCTCTGGAAACACCATATATTTT.

The chain joins TRBV7-9 to TRBJ2-7, with D perhaps TRBD1 or TRBD2 (5 bases each). CDR1 SEHNR and CDR2 FQNEAQ come from the germline V gene (reference sequence). V lost 5 bases and J 5 bases, leaving 13 bases between the germline ends. This CDR3 contains 13 residues. CDR3 protein: CASSTGRADEQYF. The CDR3 DNA reads TGTGCCAGCAGCACGGGACGGGCAGACGAGCAGTACTTC.

CDR3 region: CASSERSARTNEQFF. As DNA, the CDR3 is TGTGCCAGCAGTGAGCGGTCCGCTAGGACCAATGAGCAGTTCTTC. The chain uses TRBV2 and TRBJ2-1; D gene unclear. The CDR3 spans 15 residues. Germline V gene sequence: CDR1 SNHLY, CDR2 FYNNEI. Trimming took 3 bases from V and 6 from J, leaving 15 bases between them.

The chain has TRBV21-1 and TRBJ2-2. TRBV21-1 is termed a pseudogene. The CDR3 has 14 amino acids. CDR3 DNA sequence: TGTGCCAGCGGCCGGGACCCACGTGTCGGGGAGCTGTTTTTT. This sequence encodes CASGRDPRVGELFF.

The chain employs TRBV27 and TRBJ1-5; D not resolved. This CDR3 has 14 amino acids. Trimming cost V 5 bases and J 8 bases, with 16 bases left between them. The germline CDR1 and CDR2 sequences are MNHEY and SMNVEV (reference sequence). CDR3 loop: CASSLRETAKPQHF. In nucleotides, the CDR3 is TGTGCCAGCAGTCTAAGGGAGACTGCAAAGCCCCAGCATTTT.

The J gene is TRBJ2-7, the V gene TRBV19; D possibly uses TRBD1 or TRBD2 (5 bases each). The germline gives CDR1 LNHDA, CDR2 SQIVND (reference sequence). Trimming took 5 bases from V and 0 from J, leaving 8 bases between them. The CDR3 covers 13 residues. CDR3 protein: CASSPGTSYEQYF. DNA for the CDR3: TGTGCCAGTAGTCCCGGGACCTCCTACGAGCAGTACTTC.

J is TRBJ1-1 and V is TRBV6-1, with a possible D match to TRBD1 (6 bases). CDR1 is MNHNS, CDR2 SASEGT, per germline. CDR3 length equals 13 residues. V lost 5 bases and J lost 2, with 9 bases in between. CDR3 in amino acids: CASSIQGNTEAFF. In DNA, the CDR3 is TGTGCCAGCAGTATACAGGGAAACACTGAAGCTTTCTTT.

This chain uses TRBV5-1 with TRBJ1-1; D gene unclear. V dropped 0 bases and J dropped 1 base, with 7 bases sitting between them. Looked up from germline, CDR1 is SGHRS and CDR2 is YFSETQ. This CDR3 contains 14 residues. The CDR3 reads CASSLGTENTEAFF. The CDR3 DNA sequence: TGCGCCAGCAGCTTGGGGACGGAGAACACTGAAGCTTTCTTT.

Points on this clone: Relative to the germline gene, one junction end is altered; a read error may explain this. This chain joins TRBV5-4 and TRBJ2-1, with D tentatively TRBD1 or TRBD2 (5 bases each). Germline-derived CDR1 and CDR2 are SGHNT and YYREEE (reference sequence). The CDR3 sequence is 15 residues long. Here the CDR3 reads CAGSYPGTVGNEQFF. The DNA of the CDR3 is TGTGCCGGCAGCTACCCAGGGACCGTCGGGAATGAGCAGTTCTTC.

This sequence joins TRBV7-9 and TRBJ1-1; D unclear. Germline V gene lookup returns CDR1 SEHNR and CDR2 FQNEAQ (reference sequence). The CDR3 runs 14 residues. Deletions cut 1 base from V and 3 bases from J, with 9 bases between. The DNA for the CDR3 is TGTGCCAGCAGCTTAGGAGGGATGGACACTGAAGCTTTCTTT. Protein product: CASSLGGMDTEAFF.

The chain is built from TRBV10-3 and TRBJ1-1; TRBD1 might be the D (5 bases). The V end was cut by 3 bases, the J end by 4 bases, with 6 bases between. CDR3 length: 12 residues. Germline CDR1 and CDR2: ENHRY and SYGVKD. The CDR3 DNA reads TGTGCCATCAGTGATGGGGGCACTGAAGCTTTCTTT. Protein: CAISDGGTEAFF.

The chain combines TRBV4-3 with TRBJ2-5; 10 bases line up with TRBD2. V shed 3 bases and J 4 bases; nucleotides not matched to a gene: 5. Germline values: CDR1 LGHNA, CDR2 YSLEER. The CDR3 is 15 amino acids. As DNA, the CDR3 is TGCGCCAGCAGCCAGGGAGCGGGGGGGCCAGAGACCCAGTACTTC. Translating it yields CASSQGAGGPETQYF.

V is TRBV11-2 and J is TRBJ2-2; 8 bases agree with TRBD1. J was trimmed by 2 bases and V by 5 bases; bases with no gene match: 10. The CDR3 is 17 residues long. Germline loops: CDR1 SGHAT, CDR2 FQNNGV. The chain's CDR3 is CASSLRPGQENTGELFF. The CDR3 DNA reads as TGTGCCAGCAGCCTGCGACCGGGACAGGAAAACACCGGGGAGCTGTTTTTT.

The chain carries TRBV7-8 and TRBJ2-5; perhaps TRBD2 as D (5 bases). Germline loops: CDR1 SGHVS, CDR2 FQNEAQ. Trimming pared 6 bases from V and 5 bases from J, leaving 13 bases between. This CDR3 spans 13 amino acids. The CDR3 spells CASSFGLAETQYF. DNA for the CDR3: TGTGCCAGCAGTTTTGGACTGGCCGAGACCCAGTACTTC.

The genes are TRBV20-1 and TRBJ2-3, with D hard to call. The CDR3 contains 10 residues. Germline V gives CDR1 DFQATT, CDR2 SNEGSKA (reference sequence). Trimming pared 5 bases from V and 6 bases from J, leaving 6 bases between. The CDR3 nucleotides are TGCAGTGCTGCCAAGGATACGCAGTATTTT. Its protein product is CSAAKDTQYF.

The V and J genes are TRBV9 and TRBJ1-2; 10 nucleotides agree with TRBD1. CDR1 and CDR2 (germline): SGDLS, YYNGEE. This CDR3 comprises 17 residues. The V gene end was trimmed by 0 bases and the J gene end by 6 bases; junction bases not matched to a gene: 11. CDR3 sequence (DNA): TGTGCCAGCAGCGTAGCGACAGGGGGCTCAGGGCAGGATGGCTACACCTTC. Encoded protein: CASSVATGGSGQDGYTF.

The J gene is TRBJ1-5, the V gene TRBV27, with a tentative D call TRBD1 (5 bases). The germline V gene has CDR1 MNHEY and CDR2 SMNVEV (reference sequence). The CDR3 is 14 residues long. Trimming removed 9 bases at V and 6 bases at J, with 18 bases between. The CDR3 here is CASRGTAGGQPQHF. The CDR3 DNA follows: TGTGCCAGTCGCGGGACTGCGGGGGGTCAGCCCCAGCATTTT.

The chain is built from TRBV5-8 and TRBJ2-3; D not resolved. Trimming removed 4 bases from V and 1 base from J, with 7 bases in between. Germline CDR1 SGHTS, CDR2 YDEGEE. CDR3 length equals 13 residues. The DNA of the CDR3 is TGTGCCAGCAGCACCCAAGGCACAGATACGCAGTATTTT. Translated: CASSTQGTDTQYF.

This sequence joins TRBV27 and TRBJ1-5; D gene ambiguous. This CDR3 comprises 14 residues. V lost 5 bases and J lost 3, with 11 bases in between. From germline, CDR1 is MNHEY and CDR2 SMNVEV (reference sequence). The CDR3 DNA reads as TGTGCCAGCAGTCCAGGACGGGACAATCAGCCCCAGCATTTT. This gives the protein CASSPGRDNQPQHF.

This clone was detected once. The CDR3 reads CASSYAAGGTGELFF. CDR3 in DNA: TGTGCCAGCAGTTACGCGGCGGGTGGGACCGGGGAGCTGTTTTTT. The V call is TRBV6-5, the J call TRBJ2-2; tentative D call: TRBD2 (5 bases). With 2 bases removed from V and 5 bases from J, the gap between germline ends came to 12 bases. The CDR3 runs to 15 residues. Germline V gives CDR1 MNHEY, CDR2 SVGAGI.

The CDR3 sequence is CSVQRGSLGTEAFF. The CDR3, as DNA: TGCAGCGTTCAAAGAGGGTCCCTGGGGACTGAAGCTTTCTTT. The J gene is TRBJ1-1, the V gene TRBV29-1, with D uncertain. Deletions cut 5 bases from V and 5 bases from J, with 18 bases between. Germline V gene data show CDR1 as SQVTM and CDR2 as ANQGSEA. The CDR3 extends over 14 amino acids.

The chain has TRBV14 and TRBJ1-2; TRBD1 matches 7 bases. V dropped 6 bases and J dropped 7; count of bases not matched to a gene: 11. The CDR3 sequence is 14 residues long. Germline V CDR1 and CDR2: SGHDN, FVKESK. The chain's CDR3 is CASSIWTGSSGYTF. The CDR3 nucleotides read TGTGCCAGCAGTATATGGACAGGCTCGAGTGGCTACACCTTC.

This chain joins TRBV28 and TRBJ2-7; no clear D gene. Germline V gives CDR1 MDHEN, CDR2 SYDVKM. Trimming cost V 2 bases and J 7 bases, with 6 bases left between them. This CDR3 is 11 amino acids long. CDR3 region: CASSLIGEQYF. The CDR3 DNA reads TGTGCCAGCAGTTTAATCGGGGAGCAGTACTTC.

The V gene is TRBV30, the J gene TRBJ1-6; tentative D call: TRBD1 (6 bases). V shed 4 bases and J shed 6 bases, with 16 bases lying between them. From germline, CDR1 is GTSNPN and CDR2 SVGIG (reference sequence). CDR3 length: 15 amino acids. Written as DNA, the CDR3 is TGTGCCTGGACCAGAAGTCAGGGGATTAATTCACCCCTCCACTTT. Translation: CAWTRSQGINSPLHF. Looking up the rest from reference TRBV30 and TRBJ1-6 gives the full variable domain: SQTIHQWPATLVQPVGSPLSLECTVEGTSNPNLYWYRQAAGRGLQLLFYSVGIGQISSEVPQNLSASRPQDRQFILSSKKLLLSDSGFYLCAWTRSQGINSPLHFGNGTRLTVT.

This chain uses TRBV5-1 with TRBJ1-3, with D possibly matching TRBD1 (5 bases). Germline lookup yields CDR1 SGHRS and CDR2 YFSETQ. Trimming stripped 3 bases from V and 4 bases from J, with 11 bases between. This CDR3 is 14 amino acids long. CDR3: CASSSEGPGNTIYF. In DNA form, the CDR3 reads TGCGCCAGCAGCTCGGAGGGGCCCGGAAACACCATATATTTT.

V gene TRBV29-1 combines with J gene TRBJ2-2, with D possibly being TRBD2 (7 bases). Germline-derived CDR1 and CDR2 are SQVTM and ANQGSEA. The CDR3 is 17 residues long. Deletions cut 4 bases from V and 0 bases from J, with 18 bases between. The CDR3 protein is CSVAIVAGASNTGELFF. The CDR3 DNA follows: TGCAGCGTTGCAATTGTGGCGGGGGCCTCGAACACCGGGGAGCTGTTTTTT.

The table lists this clone with a few counts. The chain combines TRBV5-1 with TRBJ1-1; unclear D gene. CDR1 is SGHRS, CDR2 YFSETQ, per germline. The ends were cut back, 7 bases at V and 2 bases at J, with 9 bases in the middle. The CDR3 is 12 residues long. The CDR3 loop is CASHLSNTEAFF. Here the CDR3 DNA reads TGCGCCAGCCATCTGAGTAACACTGAAGCTTTCTTT.